Presented here are 21 T cell receptor beta chains from one specimen sequenced in a study of blood T cell repertoires in COVID-19. Produced via immunoSEQ multiplex PCR; TCRdb's table is partial and in-frame only. The profile shows a few hundred thousand clones, approximately 88% of them singletons. Sequenced input: peripheral blood. The receptors come from a human donor in a cohort sampled during active COVID-19.

Note on this clone: Other DNA sequences in the sample encode the same CDR3. V usage is TRBV12-3 or TRBV12-4 and J usage is TRBJ1-1; D ambiguous. The CDR3 totals 12 residues. V was shortened by 3 bases and J by 5 bases, with 7 bases between the two germline ends. CDR3 protein: CASSFGGTEAFF. CDR3 nucleotides: TGTGCCAGCAGTTTCGGAGGAACTGAAGCTTTCTTT.

CDR3 bases: TGCGCCAGCAGCCTACGGGGGGAGGGGAACACTGAAGCTTTCTTT. As protein: CASSLRGEGNTEAFF. The V gene is TRBV5-1, the J gene TRBJ1-1; possibly TRBD1 for D (5 bases). V shed 4 bases and J shed 1 base, with 14 bases lying between them. CDR1 is SGHRS, CDR2 YFSETQ, per germline. The CDR3 loop spans 15 amino acids.

The chain links TRBV6-5 to TRBJ2-7; TRBD1 aligns across 8 bases. CDR1 is MNHEY, CDR2 SVGAGI, per germline. This CDR3 is 15 amino acids long. V shed 6 bases, J shed 3 bases, and the junction held 10 bases outside the gene matches. The DNA of the CDR3 is TGTGCCAGCAGACCGGACAGGGTTTCGTTCTACGAGCAGTACTTC. This codes for CASRPDRVSFYEQYF.

This chain links TRBV9 with TRBJ1-2; no definite D call. Germline V gene lookup returns CDR1 SGDLS and CDR2 YYNGEE. V shed 4 bases and J shed 5 bases, with 9 bases lying between them. The CDR3 sequence is 12 residues long. CDR3 bases: TGTGCCAGCAGCCGAGAGGAATATGGCTACACCTTC. This codes for CASSREEYGYTF.

This chain connects TRBV29-1 to TRBJ1-1; weak D call: TRBD1 (6 bases). CDR3 size: 10 residues. V was pared by 4 bases and J by 11 bases, with 11 bases between. Per germline, CDR1 SQVTM and CDR2 ANQGSEA. The CDR3 nucleotides read TGCAGCGTTGCAGGGGAAGGCGCTTTCTTT. Translated: CSVAGEGAFF.

V is TRBV19 and J is TRBJ2-5; 11 bases are shared with TRBD2. From germline, CDR1 is LNHDA and CDR2 SQIVND (reference sequence). The CDR3 contains 15 residues. Unmatched junction bases numbered 4, after V lost 3 bases and J lost 4 bases. In nucleotides, the CDR3 is TGTGCCAGTAGTATTAATAGCGGGAGGGGAGAGACCCAGTACTTC. As protein: CASSINSGRGETQYF.

This chain uses TRBV4-1 with TRBJ2-7, with TRBD2 matching over 9 bases. This CDR3 has 16 residues. CDR1 and CDR2 (germline): MGHRA, YSYEKL. Germline trimming cut 2 bases from V and 2 bases from J; bases unmatched to any gene: 7. The CDR3 here is CASSQRFSSGTYEQYF. The CDR3 nucleotides read TGCGCCAGCAGCCAAAGGTTTTCTAGCGGGACCTACGAGCAGTACTTC.

The rearrangement uses TRBV7-9 and TRBJ2-5; D ambiguous. Trimming stripped 4 bases from V and 2 bases from J, with 8 bases between. CDR1 and CDR2 (germline): SEHNR, FQNEAQ (reference sequence). The CDR3 extends over 13 amino acids. For the CDR3, the DNA is TGTGCCAGCAGCTCCCCCGGGCAAGAGACCCAGTACTTC. Amino acids: CASSSPGQETQYF.

This clone was seen once. This chain joins TRBV19 and TRBJ1-1; D is ambiguous. Germline V gives CDR1 LNHDA, CDR2 SQIVND (reference sequence). The CDR3 is 15 amino acids. V was trimmed by 3 bases and J by 0 bases, leaving 11 bases between them. CDR3 sequence reads: CASSIISWLNTEAFF. CDR3 nucleotide sequence: TGTGCCAGTAGTATTATCTCGTGGCTGAACACTGAAGCTTTCTTT.

This clone was seen more than once but under ten times. The chain employs TRBV3-1 (or the pseudogene TRBV3-2) and TRBJ2-1; TRBD2 aligns across 10 bases. The CDR3 contains 18 residues. The V and J ends lost 2 bases and 5 bases, in that order; junction bases with no gene match: 12. Germline CDR1 and CDR2: LGHDT and YNNKEL (reference sequence). The CDR3 is CASSQPLLAGRLDNEQFF. The DNA for the CDR3 is TGTGCCAGCAGCCAACCACTACTAGCGGGACGCCTTGACAATGAGCAGTTCTTC.

The V call is TRBV6-2 or TRBV6-3, the J call TRBJ1-2, with D uncertain. Germline loops: CDR1 MNHEY, CDR2 SVGEGT. The germline V and J ends were trimmed by 0 bases and 2 bases, with 7 bases remaining between them. The CDR3 has 14 amino acids. CDR3 nucleotides: TGTGCCAGCAGTTACTCTCCCAGGAACTATGGCTACACCTTC. Translation gives CASSYSPRNYGYTF.

This chain links TRBV19 with TRBJ1-5, with 8 bases matching TRBD1. Germline V gene data show CDR1 as LNHDA and CDR2 as SQIVND (reference sequence). The CDR3 sequence is 12 residues long. Unmatched junction bases numbered 4, after V lost 8 bases and J lost 7 bases. The CDR3 sequence is CASRTGFQPQHF. CDR3 DNA: TGTGCCAGTCGGACAGGGTTCCAGCCCCAGCATTTT.

The CDR3 nucleotides read TGTGCCAGTCACCAACAGGGTCTTGGGGGCAATCAGCCCCAGCATTTT. It specifies CASHQQGLGGNQPQHF. The chain carries TRBV28 and TRBJ1-5; D is possibly TRBD1 (6 bases). The CDR3 contains 16 residues. The V and J ends lost 9 bases and 2 bases respectively, with 20 bases between them. The germline gives CDR1 MDHEN, CDR2 SYDVKM.

The chain couples TRBV7-6 to TRBJ1-6, with 7 nucleotides matching TRBD1. This CDR3 is 15 amino acids long. Germline V CDR1 and CDR2: SGHVS, FNYEAQ. With 4 bases clipped from V and 7 bases from J, the junction kept 7 bases outside the gene matches. The CDR3, as DNA: TGTGCCAGCAGCTCACAGGGGTCCTGGAATTCACCCCTCCACTTT. It translates to CASSSQGSWNSPLHF.

The chain employs TRBV7-3 and TRBJ1-1; 7 positions match TRBD1. Trimming at V came to 2 bases and at J to 5 bases, leaving 2 bases not matched to a gene. Per germline, CDR1 SGHTA and CDR2 FQGTGA. The CDR3 has 13 amino acids. CDR3 protein: CASSLSGGTEAFF. The CDR3 DNA follows: TGTGCCAGCAGCTTATCAGGGGGAACTGAAGCTTTCTTT.

The chain uses TRBV18 and TRBJ1-5; a weak D match, TRBD1 (6 bases). This CDR3 has 14 amino acids. Germline assignment: CDR1 KGHSH and CDR2 LQKENI. V lost 2 bases and J 5 bases, leaving 10 bases between the germline ends. The CDR3 region is CASSPTGRYQPQHF. Written as DNA, the CDR3 is TGTGCCAGCTCACCAACAGGGCGATATCAGCCCCAGCATTTT.

The V call is TRBV13, the J call TRBJ2-1; TRBD1 might be the D (5 bases). The CDR3 is made up of 13 amino acids. The germline V gene has CDR1 PRHDT and CDR2 FYEKMQ (reference sequence). Trimming shortened V by 5 bases and J by 9 bases, and 14 bases separated the two germline ends. The chain's CDR3 is CASSTIDSPEQFF. Written as DNA, the CDR3 is TGTGCCAGCAGCACAATCGACAGCCCTGAGCAGTTCTTC.

This clone came up a few times. The chain uses TRBV6-6 and TRBJ2-7, with D possibly being TRBD1 (6 bases). CDR3 length: 15 amino acids. Trimming took 5 bases from V and 5 from J, leaving 19 bases between them. CDR1 MNHNY and CDR2 SVGAGI come from the germline V gene (reference sequence). CDR3 loop: CASSRSTGPRDEQYF. CDR3 nucleotides: TGTGCCAGCAGTCGATCTACAGGGCCTCGTGACGAGCAGTACTTC.

This clone was observed a single time. This chain uses TRBV7-2 with TRBJ1-6; the match to TRBD1 covers 8 bases. The junction had 9 bases not matched to a gene; V was cut back by 5 bases and J by 9 bases. The CDR3 contains 15 residues. Germline CDR1 and CDR2: SGHTA and FQGNSA. CDR3 protein: CASSLGQGPSSPLHF. The DNA for the CDR3 is TGTGCCAGCAGCCTTGGACAGGGACCGAGTTCACCCCTCCACTTT.

This sequence joins TRBV9 and TRBJ2-7, with TRBD1 matching 8 bases. The CDR3 consists of 15 residues. The V gene's germline CDR1 is SGDLS and CDR2 YYNGEE. The trim removed 0 bases at V and 2 bases at J, leaving 4 bases unmatched. The CDR3 spells CASSVGTGFTYEQYF. The CDR3 coding sequence is TGTGCCAGCAGCGTAGGGACAGGGTTTACCTACGAGCAGTACTTC.

This clone was picked up a small number of times. The chain couples TRBV2 to TRBJ2-7; 9 positions agree with TRBD1. Germline-derived CDR1 and CDR2 are SNHLY and FYNNEI. The CDR3 sequence is 13 residues long. J was trimmed by 5 bases and V by 6 bases; bases with no gene match: 5. The CDR3 nucleotides are TGTGCCAGCAGCTGGGACAGGGTCCACGAGCAGTACTTC. Translating gives CASSWDRVHEQYF. Drawing the rest from reference TRBV2 and TRBJ2-7, the complete variable domain is EPEVTQTPSHQVTQMGQEVILRCVPISNHLYFYWYRQILGQKVEFLVSFYNNEISEKSEIFDDQFSVERPDGSNFTLKIRSTKLEDSAMYFCASSWDRVHEQYFGPGTRLTVT.